The clone carrying this TCR beta chain has more than one count but fewer than ten. Its specificity is not known. This specimen belongs to a study of cytomegalovirus exposure and HLA in healthy donors. Overall study results and limits: In a later analysis, DRB1 alleles had the most associated TCRs; HLA-C alleles the fewest. The later analysis indicated that the majority of CMV-associated TCR beta chains appeared HLA-restricted. For most TCR sequences rarity was the rule, although some public TCRs occurred in many donors. TCR beta sequences reportedly predicted the HLA-A and HLA-B alleles of most subjects accurately.

With V trimmed by 0 bases and J by 4 bases, 7 bases remained unmatched. Germline V gene data show CDR1 as LNHNV and CDR2 as YYDKDF (reference sequence). CDR3 length: 18 residues. Primers included in the PCR were 60 Vbeta and 13 Jbeta primers. Here immunoSEQ multiplex PCR was the method, and the copy in TCRdb shows in-frame clones only, minus some. The table records some 95,000 clones, around 71% of them present only once. The source material was PBMCs. This rearrangement joins TRBV15 to TRBJ1-4; 11 bases line up with TRBD1. The TCR originated in a man aged 25-45 years in good health and CMV-seronegative. The CDR3 DNA reads TGTGCCACCAGCAGAGATCCGGGACAGGGGGGACTTAATGAAAAACTGTTTTTT. Translated: CATSRDPGQGGLNEKLFF.